The sequence of this TCR beta chain was determined in a study of T cell repertoires in cytomegalovirus infection. Study-level information: Matching HLA type and CMV infection were both indicated by public TCR beta signatures.

CDR1 is SEHNR and CDR2 is FQNEAQ in the germline V gene (reference sequence). The CDR3 has 15 residues. V shed 1 base and J 2 bases; nucleotides not matched to a gene: 4. Comments on this clonotype: Antigen: not known.

TCRdb passed the reads through MiXCR, listing each CDR3 protein once. There are hundreds of thousands of distinct CDR3 sequences in the sample; roughly 33% occur only once, and 18% lies in the top ten. The genes are TRBV7-9 and TRBJ2-5, with 7 bases lining up with TRBD1. The specimen was cultured PBMCs, collected from culture after CMV antigen stimulation. This TCR was sampled from a human donor in good health (CMV status not recorded). Some clones in this sample may be carry-over from other donors' samples. The CDR3 sequence is CASSLGDSSQETQYF. Written as DNA, the CDR3 is TGTGCCAGCAGCTTAGGGGACAGCAGTCAAGAGACCCAGTACTTC.